This TCR beta chain was captured by sequencing in a study of cytomegalovirus exposure and HLA in healthy donors. Overall study findings and caveats: Later analysis associated a missense DCLRE1C variant with TCR beta V- and J-gene trimming.

Germline CDR1 and CDR2: SGHTA and FQGNSA. The CDR3 totals 12 residues. The PCR was carried out with 60 Vbeta primers and 13 Jbeta primers. Clones were read by immunoSEQ multiplex PCR, and TCRdb kept only the in-frame ones, dropping some. The sample has about 100,000 clones, approximately 79% seen once. This clone was recorded once. Its matching antigen is unknown. At one end the junction does not follow the germline gene, possibly because of a read error. Sequencing used PBMCs. This rearrangement joins TRBV7-2 to TRBJ2-1, with a weak D call TRBD2 (6 bases). The source of this sequence is a man aged 55 to 69 in good health and CMV-seropositive. The CDR3 loop reads CASSQVGLGELF. The CDR3, as DNA: TGTGCCAGCAGCCAAGTGGGACTTGGGGAACTCTTC. The whole variable domain, filled in from reference TRBV7-2 and TRBJ2-1, reads GAGVSQSPSNKVTEKGKDVELRCDPISGHTALYWYRQSLGQGLEFLIYFQGNSAPDKSGLPSDRFSAERTGGSVSTLTIQRTQQEDSAVYLCASSQVGLGELFGPGTRLTVL.